Sequencing of this T cell receptor (beta chain) was carried out in a study of response to subunit inactivated influenza vaccine. Study results and caveats: Authors suggested that a seasonal influenza vaccination recruits few new T cells each time.

The V gene's germline CDR1 is DFQATT and CDR2 SNEGSKA (reference sequence). V was clipped by 5 bases and J by 2 bases, with 18 bases between them. CDR3 length: 15 residues. This clonotype was observed a few times. Its target is unknown. TCRdb ran MiXCR on the RT-PCR reads and lists one entry per CDR3 protein. The data contain fewer than 350,000 distinct CDR3 sequences, around a fifth of them seen just once; the ten biggest clones take up about 9.4%. The sequence was obtained from a man between 45 and 75 years old who received an inactivated influenza vaccine. The specimen comprised PBMCs from blood, sampled less than 22 months after vaccination. The chain is built from TRBV20-1 and TRBJ1-2, with D maybe TRBD1 (6 bases). This chain's CDR3 is CSAVRQASPNYGYTF. The CDR3 DNA sequence: TGCAGTGCTGTCCGACAGGCCTCCCCGAACTATGGCTACACCTTC.